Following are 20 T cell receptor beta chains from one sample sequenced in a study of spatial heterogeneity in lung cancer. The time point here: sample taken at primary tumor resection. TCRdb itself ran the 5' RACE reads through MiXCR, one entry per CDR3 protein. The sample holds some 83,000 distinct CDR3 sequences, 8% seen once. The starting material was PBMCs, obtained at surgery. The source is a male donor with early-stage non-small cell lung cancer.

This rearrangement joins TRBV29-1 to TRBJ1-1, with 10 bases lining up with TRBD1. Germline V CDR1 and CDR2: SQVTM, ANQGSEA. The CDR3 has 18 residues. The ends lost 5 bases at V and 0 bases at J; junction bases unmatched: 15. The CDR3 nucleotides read TGCAGCGTTTACTTGCTGACAGGGGGCCTCAGCATGAACACTGAAGCTTTCTTT. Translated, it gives CSVYLLTGGLSMNTEAFF.

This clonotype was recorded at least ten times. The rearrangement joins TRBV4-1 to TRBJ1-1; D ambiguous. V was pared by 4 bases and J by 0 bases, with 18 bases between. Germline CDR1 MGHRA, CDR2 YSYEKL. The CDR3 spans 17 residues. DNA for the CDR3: TGCGCCAGCAGCCCCAACCCCTACACGATCTTGAACACTGAAGCTTTCTTT. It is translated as CASSPNPYTILNTEAFF.

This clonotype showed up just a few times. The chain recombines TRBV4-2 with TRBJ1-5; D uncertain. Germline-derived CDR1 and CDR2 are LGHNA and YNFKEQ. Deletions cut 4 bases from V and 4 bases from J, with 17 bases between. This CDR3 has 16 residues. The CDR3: CASSPWRREDNQPQHF. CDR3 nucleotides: TGTGCCAGCAGCCCCTGGAGGAGGGAAGATAATCAGCCCCAGCATTTT.

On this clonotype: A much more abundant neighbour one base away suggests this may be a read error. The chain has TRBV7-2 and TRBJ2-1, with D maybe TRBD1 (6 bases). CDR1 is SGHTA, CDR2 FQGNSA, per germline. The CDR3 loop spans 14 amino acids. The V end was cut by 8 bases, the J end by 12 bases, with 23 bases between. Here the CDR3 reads CASGSRQGTRVQFF. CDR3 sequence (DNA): TGTGCCAGCGGGTCCCGGCAGGGGACCAGGGTGCAGTTCTTC.

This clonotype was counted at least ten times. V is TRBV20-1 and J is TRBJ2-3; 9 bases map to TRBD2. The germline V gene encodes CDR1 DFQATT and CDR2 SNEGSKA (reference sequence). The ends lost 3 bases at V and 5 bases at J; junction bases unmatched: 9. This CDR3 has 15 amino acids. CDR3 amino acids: CSASLGTSSKDTQYF. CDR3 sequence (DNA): TGCAGTGCTAGTTTGGGGACTAGCTCTAAAGATACGCAGTATTTT.

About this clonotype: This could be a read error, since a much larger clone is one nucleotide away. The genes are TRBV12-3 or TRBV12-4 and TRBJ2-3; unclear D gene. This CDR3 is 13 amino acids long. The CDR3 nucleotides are TGTGCCAGCAGTCCCCCAGGCACAGATTCGCAGTATTTT. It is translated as CASSPPGTDSQYF.

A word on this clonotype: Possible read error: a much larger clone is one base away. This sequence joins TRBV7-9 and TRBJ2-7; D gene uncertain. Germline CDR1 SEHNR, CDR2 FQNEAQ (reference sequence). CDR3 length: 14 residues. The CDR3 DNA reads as TGTGTCAGCAGCACCCCGACCCAGGAATACGAGCAGTACTTC. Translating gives CVSSTPTQEYEQYF.

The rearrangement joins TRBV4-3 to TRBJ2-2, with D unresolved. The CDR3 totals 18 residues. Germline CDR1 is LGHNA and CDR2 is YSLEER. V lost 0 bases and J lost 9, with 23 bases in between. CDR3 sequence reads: CASSQDVMAALGVRELFF. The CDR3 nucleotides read TGCGCCAGCAGCCAAGATGTAATGGCAGCCTTGGGTGTCCGGGAGCTGTTTTTT.

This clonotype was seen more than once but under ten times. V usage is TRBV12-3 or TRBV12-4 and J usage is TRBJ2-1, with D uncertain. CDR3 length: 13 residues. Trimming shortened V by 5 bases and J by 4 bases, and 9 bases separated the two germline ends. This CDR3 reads CASSRGRYNEQFF. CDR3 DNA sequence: TGTGCCAGCAGTCGCGGACGTTACAATGAGCAGTTCTTC.

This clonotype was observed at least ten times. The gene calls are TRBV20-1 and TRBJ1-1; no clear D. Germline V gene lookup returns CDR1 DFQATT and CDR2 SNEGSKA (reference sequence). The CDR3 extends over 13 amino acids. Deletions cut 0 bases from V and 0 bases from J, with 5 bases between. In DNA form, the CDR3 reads TGCAGTGCTAGAGATGGGATGAACACTGAAGCTTTCTTT. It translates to CSARDGMNTEAFF.

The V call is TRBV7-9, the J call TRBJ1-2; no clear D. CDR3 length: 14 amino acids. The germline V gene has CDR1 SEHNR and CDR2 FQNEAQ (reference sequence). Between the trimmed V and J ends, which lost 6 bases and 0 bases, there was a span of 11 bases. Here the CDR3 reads CASRRPGANYGYTF. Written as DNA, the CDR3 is TGTGCCAGCAGACGTCCGGGAGCTAACTATGGCTACACCTTC. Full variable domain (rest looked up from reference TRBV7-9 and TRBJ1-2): DTGVSQNPRHKITKRGQNVTFRCDPISEHNRLYWYRQTLGQGPEFLTYFQNEAQLEKSRLLSDRFSAERPKGSFSTLEIQRTEQGDSAMYLCASRRPGANYGYTFGSGTRLTVV.

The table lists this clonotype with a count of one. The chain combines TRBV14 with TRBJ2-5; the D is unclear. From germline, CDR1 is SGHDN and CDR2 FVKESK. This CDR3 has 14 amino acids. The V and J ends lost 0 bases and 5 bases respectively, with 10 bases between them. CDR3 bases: TGTGCCAGCAGCCAAGACCTGGATAGCGAGACCCAGTACTTC. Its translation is CASSQDLDSETQYF. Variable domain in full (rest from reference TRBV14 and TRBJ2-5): EAGVTQFPSHSVIEKGQTVTLRCDPISGHDNLYWYRRVMGKEIKFLLHFVKESKQDESGMPNNRFLAERTGGTYSTLKVQPAELEDSGVYFCASSQDLDSETQYFGPGTRLLVL.

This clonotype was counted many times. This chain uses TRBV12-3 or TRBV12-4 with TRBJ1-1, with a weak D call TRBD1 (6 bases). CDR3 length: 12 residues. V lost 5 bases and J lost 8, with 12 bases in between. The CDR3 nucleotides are TGTGCCAGCAGTATGACAGGCGCGGAAGCTTTCTTT. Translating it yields CASSMTGAEAFF.

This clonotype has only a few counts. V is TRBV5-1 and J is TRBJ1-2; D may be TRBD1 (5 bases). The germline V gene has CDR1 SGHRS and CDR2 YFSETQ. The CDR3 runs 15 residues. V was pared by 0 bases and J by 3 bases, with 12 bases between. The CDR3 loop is CASSLAGALDYGYTF. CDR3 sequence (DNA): TGCGCCAGCAGCTTGGCCGGGGCGCTGGACTATGGCTACACCTTC. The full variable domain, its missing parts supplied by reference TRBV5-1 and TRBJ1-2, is KAGVTQTPRYLIKTRGQQVTLSCSPISGHRSVSWYQQTPGQGLQFLFEYFSETQRNKGNFPGRFSGRQFSNSRSEMNVSTLELGDSALYLCASSLAGALDYGYTFGSGTRLTVV.

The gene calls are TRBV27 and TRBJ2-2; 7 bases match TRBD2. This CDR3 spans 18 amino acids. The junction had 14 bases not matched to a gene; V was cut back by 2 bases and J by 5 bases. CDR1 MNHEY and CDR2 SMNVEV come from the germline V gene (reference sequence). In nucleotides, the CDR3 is TGTGCCAGCAGTTTAGCGGGAGTATTAGTTCTCGGGACCGGGGAGCTGTTTTTT. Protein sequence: CASSLAGVLVLGTGELFF.

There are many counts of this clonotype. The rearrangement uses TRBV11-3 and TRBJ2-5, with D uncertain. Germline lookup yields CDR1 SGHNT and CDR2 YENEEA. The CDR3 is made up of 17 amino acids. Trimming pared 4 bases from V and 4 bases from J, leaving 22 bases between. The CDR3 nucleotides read TGTGCCAGCAGCTCCCGTCCGGCAGCACCCTCGCTAGAGACCCAGTACTTC. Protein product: CASSSRPAAPSLETQYF.

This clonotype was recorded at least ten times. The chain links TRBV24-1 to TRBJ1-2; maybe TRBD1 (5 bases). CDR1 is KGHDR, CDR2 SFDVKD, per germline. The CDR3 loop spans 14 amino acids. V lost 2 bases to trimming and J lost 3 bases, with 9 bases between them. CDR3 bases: TGTGCCACCAGTGATTCCGGGACGGACTATGGCTACACCTTC. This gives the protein CATSDSGTDYGYTF.

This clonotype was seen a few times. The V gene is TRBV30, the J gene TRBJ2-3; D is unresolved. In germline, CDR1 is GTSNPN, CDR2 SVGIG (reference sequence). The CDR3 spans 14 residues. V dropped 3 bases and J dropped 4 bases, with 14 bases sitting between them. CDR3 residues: CAWRPGTAADTQYF. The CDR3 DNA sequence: TGTGCCTGGAGACCAGGAACCGCGGCAGATACGCAGTATTTT.

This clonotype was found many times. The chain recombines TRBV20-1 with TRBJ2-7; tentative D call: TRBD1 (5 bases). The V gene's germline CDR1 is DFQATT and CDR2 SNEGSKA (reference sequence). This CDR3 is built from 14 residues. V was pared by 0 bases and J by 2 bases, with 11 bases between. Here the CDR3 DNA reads TGCAGTGCTAGAGATCTGGACACGGCCTACGAGCAGTACTTC. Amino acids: CSARDLDTAYEQYF.

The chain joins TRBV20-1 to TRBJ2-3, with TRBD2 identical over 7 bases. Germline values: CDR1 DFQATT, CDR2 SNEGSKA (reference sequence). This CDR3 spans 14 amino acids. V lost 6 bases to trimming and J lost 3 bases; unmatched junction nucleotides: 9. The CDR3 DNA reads TGCAGTGCCACCGCCCGGGGAGGGACAGATACGCAGTATTTT. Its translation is CSATARGGTDTQYF.